A single sample is the source of the 2 T cell receptor beta chains below, sequenced in a study of shared clonotypes between healthy human individuals. Generated by immunoSEQ multiplex PCR, the TCRdb table keeps only in-frame clones and is missing some. The table records 1.5 million to 2.5 million clones, approximately 94% of them present only once. CD8 cells classed as naive were CD45RO-negative and positively selected for CCR7, excluding terminally differentiated effector memory CD45RA+ cells. The sample consisted of naive CD8+ T cells sorted from blood. The receptors shown here come from a man younger than 35 in good health.

The J gene is TRBJ1-3, the V gene TRBV12-5, with 8 bases identical to TRBD1. CDR3 length: 15 amino acids. Germline V gene sequence: CDR1 LGHNT, CDR2 FRNRAP. The J segment lost 2 bases and the V segment lost 5 bases, leaving 5 bases of the junction unmatched. The CDR3 sequence is CASGGDRNPGNTIYF. The CDR3 region has the DNA TGTGCTAGTGGTGGGGACAGGAACCCTGGAAACACCATATATTTT.

The chain has TRBV4-2 and TRBJ2-2; 7 bases agree with TRBD1. CDR1 is LGHNA and CDR2 is YNFKEQ in the germline V gene. The CDR3 has 15 amino acids. V was pared by 0 bases and J by 7 bases, with 5 bases of the junction left unmatched. The CDR3 DNA sequence: TGTGCCAGCAGCCAAGACGAGGGGGCGGGCGGGGAGCTGTTTTTT. It codes for CASSQDEGAGGELFF.